What follows are 5 T cell receptor beta chains derived from one specimen sequenced in a study of blood T cell repertoires in COVID-19 (dated by TCRdb to 2020 to 2022). The library was made by the immunoSEQ multiplex PCR assay. The table was pulled from immuneACCESS by TCRdb, which kept in-frame rearrangements only. Such tables lose some clones; where checked, under half of the loss comes from unresolved V genes, and the rest has no known cause. The sample table records about 300,000 clones; roughly 89% of these occur just once. The top ten clones comprise 2.5% to 3% of the sample. Sequenced: PBMCs or T cells enriched from blood (not recorded which). The receptor source for this set is a woman in her 50s who had been exposed to COVID-19.

This chain connects TRBV18 to TRBJ1-1, with D uncertain. The germline CDR1 and CDR2 sequences are KGHSH and LQKENI. V was cut by 3 bases and J by 6 bases, with 17 bases left in between. The CDR3 sequence is 15 residues long. In nucleotides, the CDR3 is TGTGCCAGCTCACCGGTGCTAGGAGGGAGCTCTGAAGCTTTCTTT. Translated, it gives CASSPVLGGSSEAFF.

The chain recombines TRBV7-2 with TRBJ1-3; 9 bases map to TRBD1. The CDR3 is 15 amino acids. The germline CDR1 and CDR2 sequences are SGHTA and FQGNSA. Trimming removed 4 bases from V and 2 bases from J; junction bases left unmatched: 3. The CDR3 DNA follows: TGTGCCAGCAGCTCACAGGGGGCGACTGGAAACACCATATATTTT. Its translation: CASSSQGATGNTIYF. Combining the CDR3 with reference TRBV7-2 and TRBJ1-3 gives the whole variable domain GAGVSQSPSNKVTEKGKDVELRCDPISGHTALYWYRQSLGQGLEFLIYFQGNSAPDKSGLPSDRFSAERTGGSVSTLTIQRTQQEDSAVYLCASSSQGATGNTIYFGEGSWLTVV.

This sequence joins TRBV5-1 and TRBJ1-4; 11 bases fit TRBD1. V was pared by 4 bases and J by 6 bases, with 2 bases of the junction left unmatched. CDR3 length: 14 residues. Per the germline V gene, CDR1 is SGHRS and CDR2 is YFSETQ. The CDR3 DNA reads as TGCGCCAGCAGCCGGGGACAGGGGGATGAAAAACTGTTTTTT. It yields the protein CASSRGQGDEKLFF.

This sequence joins TRBV5-8 and TRBJ2-2; D perhaps matches TRBD2 (6 bases). V shed 5 bases and J shed 8 bases, with 19 bases lying between them. The CDR3 spans 15 residues. Germline V gene lookup returns CDR1 SGHTS and CDR2 YDEGEE. The CDR3 DNA is TGTGCCAGCAGTATCGCGGGGTTCGGCGGAGGGGAGCTGTTTTTT. Translating it yields CASSIAGFGGGELFF.

The chain joins TRBV13 to TRBJ1-2; tentative D call: TRBD1 (5 bases). The CDR3 runs to 13 residues. Trimming took 8 bases from V and 6 from J, leaving 16 bases between them. CDR1 is PRHDT, CDR2 FYEKMQ, per germline (reference sequence). The CDR3 DNA is TGTGCCAGCTCCAAGACAGTGGTCGATGGCTACACCTTC. Translated: CASSKTVVDGYTF.